This is a list of T cell receptor beta chains from one sample in a study of shared clonotypes between healthy human individuals. TCRdb's table, derived via immunoSEQ multiplex PCR, lists solely in-frame clones and lacks some. Here the sample spans more than 600,000 clones, about 90% being singletons. The sequenced material came from naive CD8+ T cells sorted from blood. Receptors were obtained from a man aged 25 to 45 in good health. Each CDR3 is given without its conserved first and last residue. The order of the fields is J gene, clone size, V gene, CDR3 protein. Clone size is not always given. Where it is, it says once, few, many or a class for expanded clones.

TRBJ2-7 . TRBV30 AWSGAAFGYEQY
TRBJ2-1 . TRBV4-2 ASSQELGLIQGESYNEQF
TRBJ1-5 . TRBV7-9 ASSLLDQPQH
TRBJ2-1 . TRBV7-9 ASSLSRQGNNEQF
TRBJ1-4 . TRBV7-9 ASSPSPRGEKLF
TRBJ2-1 . TRBV18 ASSPTGGFNEQF
TRBJ2-5 . TRBV7-2 ASSPDAGLETQY
TRBJ2-5 . TRBV27 ASSPDLAGGETQY
TRBJ2-7 . TRBV7-2 ASSSGTGSSYEQY
TRBJ2-7 once TRBV27 ASSSWTSGSSDEQY
TRBJ2-2 . TRBV4-3 ASSQDSTNTGELF
TRBJ2-2 few TRBV7-3 ASSPTGPGELF
TRBJ1-1 few TRBV19 ASRQNTEAF
TRBJ1-5 . TRBV6-5 ASSYTQGVSNQPQH
TRBJ2-5 once TRBV4-1 ASSHGAEQY
TRBJ1-1 once TRBV7-9 ASSLKDRDREAF
TRBJ2-1 . TRBV19 ASSIGSGGAYNEQF
TRBJ2-7 . TRBV30 AWSVGRGFEQY
TRBJ1-2 . TRBV27 ASSLGRERGYT
TRBJ2-2 . TRBV9 ASSVEGEHGELF
TRBJ1-2 . TRBV28 ASRGGALNT
TRBJ2-1 . TRBV29-1 SVEGELAGTYNEQF
TRBJ2-1 once TRBV11-3 ASSPTSGSSDEQF
TRBJ2-3 once TRBV29-1 SADGPPRGPAWDTQY